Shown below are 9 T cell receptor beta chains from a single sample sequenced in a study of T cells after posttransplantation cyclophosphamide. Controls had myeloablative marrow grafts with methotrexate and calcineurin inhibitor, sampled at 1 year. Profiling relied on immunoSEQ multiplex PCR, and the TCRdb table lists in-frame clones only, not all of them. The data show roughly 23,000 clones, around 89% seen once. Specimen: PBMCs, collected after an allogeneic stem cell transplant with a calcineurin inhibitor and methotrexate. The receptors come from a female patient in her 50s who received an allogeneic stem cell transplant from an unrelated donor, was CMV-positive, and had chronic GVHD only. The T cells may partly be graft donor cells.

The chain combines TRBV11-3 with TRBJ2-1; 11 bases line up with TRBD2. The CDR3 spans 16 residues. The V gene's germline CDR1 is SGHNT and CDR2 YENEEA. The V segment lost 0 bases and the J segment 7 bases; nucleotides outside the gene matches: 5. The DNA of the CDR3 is TGTGCCAGCAGCTTAGATCGACTAGCGGGATCGAATGAGCAGTTCTTC. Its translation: CASSLDRLAGSNEQFF.

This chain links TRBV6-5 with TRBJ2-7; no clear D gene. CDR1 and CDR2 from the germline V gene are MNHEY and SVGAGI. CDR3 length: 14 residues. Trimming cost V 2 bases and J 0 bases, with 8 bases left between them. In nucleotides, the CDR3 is TGTGCCAGCAGTTACGGGCAGAACTCCTACGAGCAGTACTTC. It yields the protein CASSYGQNSYEQYF.

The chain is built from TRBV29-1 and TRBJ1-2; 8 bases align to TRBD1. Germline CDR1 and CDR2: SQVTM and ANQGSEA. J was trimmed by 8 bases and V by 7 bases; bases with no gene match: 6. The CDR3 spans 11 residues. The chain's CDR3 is CSEWTGQGYTF. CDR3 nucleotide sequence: TGCAGCGAGTGGACAGGGCAAGGCTACACCTTC.

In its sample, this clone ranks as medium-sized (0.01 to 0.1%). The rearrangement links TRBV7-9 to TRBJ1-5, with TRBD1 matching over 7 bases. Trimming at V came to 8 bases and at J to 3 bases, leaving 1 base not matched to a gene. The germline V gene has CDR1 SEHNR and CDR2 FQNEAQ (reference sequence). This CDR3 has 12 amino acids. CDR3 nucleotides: TGTGCCAGCGGGACAGACAATCAGCCCCAGCATTTT. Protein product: CASGTDNQPQHF.

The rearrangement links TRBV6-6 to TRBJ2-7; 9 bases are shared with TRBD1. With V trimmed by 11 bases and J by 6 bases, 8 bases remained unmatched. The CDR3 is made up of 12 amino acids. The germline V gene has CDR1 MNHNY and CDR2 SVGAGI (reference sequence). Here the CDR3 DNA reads TGTGCCGGCGGACAGGGGCCCTCCGAGCAGTACTTC. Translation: CAGGQGPSEQYF.

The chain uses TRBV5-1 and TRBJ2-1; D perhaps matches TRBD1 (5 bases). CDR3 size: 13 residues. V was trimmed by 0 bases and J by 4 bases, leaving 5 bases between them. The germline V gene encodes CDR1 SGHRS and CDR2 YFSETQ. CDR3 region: CASSLGQYNEQFF. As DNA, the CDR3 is TGCGCCAGCAGCTTGGGACAGTACAATGAGCAGTTCTTC.

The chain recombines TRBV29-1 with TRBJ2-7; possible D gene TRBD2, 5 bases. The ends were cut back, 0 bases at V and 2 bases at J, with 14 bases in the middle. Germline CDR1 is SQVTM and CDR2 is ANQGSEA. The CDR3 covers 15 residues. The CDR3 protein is CSVEDRHSGTYEQYF. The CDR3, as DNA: TGCAGCGTTGAAGATAGGCACTCCGGGACCTACGAGCAGTACTTC.

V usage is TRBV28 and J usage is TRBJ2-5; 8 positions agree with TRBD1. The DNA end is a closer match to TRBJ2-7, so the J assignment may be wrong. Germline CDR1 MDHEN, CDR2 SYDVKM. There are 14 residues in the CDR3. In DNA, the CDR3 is TGTGCCAGCAGTGTGGGACAGGTTGCCTACGAGCAGTACTTC. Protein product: CASSVGQVAYEQYF.

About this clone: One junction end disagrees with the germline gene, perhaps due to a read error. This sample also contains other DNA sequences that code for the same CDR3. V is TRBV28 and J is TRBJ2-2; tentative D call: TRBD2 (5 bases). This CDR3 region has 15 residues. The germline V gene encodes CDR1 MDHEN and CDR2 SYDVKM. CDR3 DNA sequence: TGTGCCAGCAGTCCCCTAGGCGCCGGCGCCGGGGAACTGTTTTTT. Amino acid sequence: CASSPLGAGAGELFF.